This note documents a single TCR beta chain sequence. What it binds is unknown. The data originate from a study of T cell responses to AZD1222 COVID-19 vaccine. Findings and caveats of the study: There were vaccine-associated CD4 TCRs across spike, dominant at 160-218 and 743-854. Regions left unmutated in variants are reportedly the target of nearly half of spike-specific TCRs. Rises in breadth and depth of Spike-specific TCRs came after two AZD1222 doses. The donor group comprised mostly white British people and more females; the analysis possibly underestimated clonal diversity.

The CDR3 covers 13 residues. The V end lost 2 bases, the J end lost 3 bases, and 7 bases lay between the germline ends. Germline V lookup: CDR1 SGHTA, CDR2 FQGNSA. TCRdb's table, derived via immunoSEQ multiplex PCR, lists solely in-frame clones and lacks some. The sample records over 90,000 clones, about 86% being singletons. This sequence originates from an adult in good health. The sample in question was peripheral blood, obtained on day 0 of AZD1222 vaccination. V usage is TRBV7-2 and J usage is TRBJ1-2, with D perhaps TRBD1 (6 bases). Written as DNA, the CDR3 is TGTGCCAGCAGCTTATCAGGGGACTATGGCTACACCTTC. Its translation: CASSLSGDYGYTF.